The present entry profiles one TCR beta chain with its context. Its antigen is unknown. No base-level quality is on record; no much larger clone is a single base apart. The patients picked for sequencing were ones in whom flow cytometry had shown an expansion of CD8+CD57+ cells. Every patient had severe acquired aplastic anemia, diagnosed using the International Study of Aplastic Anemia and Agranulocytosis and Camitta criteria. No patient had received any therapy when blood was sampled. The study deep-sequenced TCR repertoires of sorted CD4+ and CD8+ blood T cells from severe aplastic anemia patients and healthy subjects. Patients were enrolled in the USA under clinicaltrials.gov protocols 00001620, 01623167, 00001397, 00071045, 00081523 and 00961064. Ficoll-Paque density gradient centrifugation was used to isolate peripheral blood mononuclear cells. Before DNA was extracted, CD4+ and CD8+ T cells were sorted using either FACS or magnetic beads.

This entry comes from a study of CD8+CD57+ T cells in acquired aplastic anemia (dated by TCRdb to about 2018). Broadly, across the study: On average, sorted CD4+ and CD8+ cells yielded approximately 3 ug of extracted DNA, with a range of roughly 0.19 to 27.4 ug. CD8+CD57+ expansion was defined as a frequency above the mean frequency observed in healthy subjects.

General conclusions and limits of the study: Roughly 29 CD8+ CDR3 sequences were found in both patients and controls but appeared to be highly expressed in patients and within the immunodominant clones of the patients. Between patients and healthy controls, no significant difference in CD8+ Simpson's diversity was found (P=0.060).

The germline V gene yields ENHRY for CDR1 and SYGVKD for CDR2. The CDR3 contains 14 residues, cysteine and phenylalanine counted. Just CDR3 DNA is preserved here, 42 bases in frame from base 1. Relative to germline, V is missing 10 bases and J is missing 0 bases, with 4 bases of the junction outside any gene match. TCR beta VDJ combination and CDR3 sequence profiling used genomic DNA as the template. TCR repertoire sequencing was run on an Illumina HiSeq 2000. The study's own analysis went as follows. Repertoire assessment relied on Simpson's diversity index, CDR3 size and DJ length profiles, and TRBV/TRBJ rearrangement plots. Whichever DNA sequence was most abundant in the deep sequencing data was defined as the immunodominant clone. CDR3 amino acid sequences were screened for sharing across subjects and compared with published repertoires and the VDJdb database. TCRdb trimmed the raw reads at Q25, called clones with MiXCR and kept productive beta chains. Rows with a matching CDR3 protein are joined into one entry that keeps the most common DNA and genes. For this entry, the V and J calls and clone size follow TCRdb and not the study's own pipeline. This sample gives about 240,000 distinct CDR3 sequences in total; around 46% of them show up just once. In total, the top ten clones hold 7.8% of the sample.

Sequenced material: sorted CD4+, CD8+, or CD8+CD57+ T cells (not recorded which) from PBMCs. The clonotype comes from a human donor with aplastic anemia. The chain couples TRBV10-3 to TRBJ2-3, with TRBD1 matching 10 junction bases. CDR3 loop: CATGQGDSTDTQYF. At the DNA level, the sequence is TGTGCCACCGGACAGGGGGATAGCACAGATACGCAGTATTTT.